This record looks at one T cell receptor beta chain sequence and its context. Different DNA sequences within this sample yield the same CDR3. These data belong to a study of blood T cell repertoires in COVID-19. Study as a whole: COVID-19 samples, acute and convalescent, were from the United States, Italy and Spain. The analysed material was cDNA or gDNA that came from T cells, B-cell-depleted T cells, or PBMCs.

The CDR3 runs to 15 residues. V lost 3 bases, J lost 0 bases, and 8 bases lay in between. Germline V gene sequence: CDR1 MDHEN, CDR2 SYDVKM. Under the authors' procedure: Cell counts per sample came from amplifying reference gene primers. Sequencing used immunoSEQ multiplex PCR; TCRdb keeps in-frame clones, though not all of them. Clone size and V and J calls were adopted from that table, with D and trimming inferred from the DNA. The table includes 90,000 to 120,000 clones, approximately 90% detected once. The chain carries TRBV28 and TRBJ2-2; D perhaps matches TRBD1 (5 bases). Sequencing was done on a sample of peripheral blood. This TCR derives from a man aged 55 to 69 with acute or convalescent COVID-19. The CDR3 reads CASSLAGTNTGELFF. The CDR3 coding sequence is TGTGCCAGCAGTTTGGCAGGGACGAACACCGGGGAGCTGTTTTTT. Drawing the rest from reference TRBV28 and TRBJ2-2, the complete variable domain is DVKVTQSSRYLVKRTGEKVFLECVQDMDHENMFWYRQDPGLGLRLIYFSYDVKMKEKGDIPEGYSVSREKKERFSLILESASTNQTSMYLCASSLAGTNTGELFFGEGSRLTVL.